One and the same sample provided the 8 T cell receptor beta chains below, sequenced in a study of blood T cell repertoires in COVID-19. Some clones are missing from TCRdb's copy, which holds only in-frame ones; the method was immunoSEQ multiplex PCR. The table shows tens of thousands of clones, with 88% occurring only once. Sequenced sample: peripheral blood. These receptors all stem from a woman aged 80 or older with acute or convalescent COVID-19.

This clone was detected once. The chain carries TRBV6-2 or TRBV6-3 and TRBJ2-3; 7 nucleotides agree with TRBD2. Germline CDR1 and CDR2: MNHEY and SVGEGT. V was pared by 6 bases and J by 2 bases, with 5 bases of the junction left unmatched. This CDR3 is built from 14 residues. The CDR3, as DNA: TGTGCCAGCAGCATACTAGCGTTCACAGATACGCAGTATTTT. Amino acid sequence: CASSILAFTDTQYF.

The chain carries TRBV19 and TRBJ2-3; D perhaps matches TRBD1 (5 bases). V lost 5 bases and J lost 9, with 15 bases in between. The V gene's germline CDR1 is LNHDA and CDR2 SQIVND (reference sequence). This CDR3 region has 13 residues. CDR3 sequence: CASSGAARATQYF. CDR3 bases: TGTGCCAGTAGTGGGGCGGCCCGGGCGACGCAGTATTTT. Full variable domain (outside the CDR3, taken from reference TRBV19 and TRBJ2-3): DGGITQSPKYLFRKEGQNVTLSCEQNLNHDAMYWYRQDPGQGLRLIYYSQIVNDFQKGDIAEGYSVSREKKESFPLTVTSAQKNPTAFYLCASSGAARATQYFGPGTRLTVL.

V and J are TRBV19 and TRBJ1-5; 9 bases map to TRBD1. This CDR3 comprises 14 residues. CDR1 and CDR2 from the germline V gene are LNHDA and SQIVND (reference sequence). With V trimmed by 5 bases and J by 6 bases, 5 bases remained unmatched. The CDR3 DNA reads as TGTGCCAGTAGTCCTGGACAGGGGAGTCAGCCCCAGCATTTT. Residues: CASSPGQGSQPQHF. The full variable domain, its missing parts supplied by reference TRBV19 and TRBJ1-5, is DGGITQSPKYLFRKEGQNVTLSCEQNLNHDAMYWYRQDPGQGLRLIYYSQIVNDFQKGDIAEGYSVSREKKESFPLTVTSAQKNPTAFYLCASSPGQGSQPQHFGDGTRLSIL.

CDR3 sequence reads: CASSLGSSGNHEQYF. CDR3 sequence (DNA): TGTGCCAGCAGCCTAGGGTCTAGCGGGAATCACGAGCAGTACTTC. The chain employs TRBV28 and TRBJ2-7; 9 positions agree with TRBD2. V was pared by 6 bases and J by 5 bases, with 11 bases of the junction left unmatched. This CDR3 is built from 15 residues. Per the germline V gene, CDR1 is MDHEN and CDR2 is SYDVKM.

The chain uses TRBV9 and TRBJ2-7; 8 nucleotides line up with TRBD1. Losses at the gene ends were 3 bases for V and 3 bases for J; bases not matched to a gene: 8. The CDR3 contains 15 residues. CDR1 and CDR2 (germline): SGDLS, YYNGEE. The CDR3 nucleotides read TGTGCCAGCAGCGCGACCGGGACAGGAAACTACGAGCAGTACTTC. This encodes CASSATGTGNYEQYF.

The gene calls are TRBV19 and TRBJ1-4; TRBD1 matches at 10 bases. Losses at the gene ends were 5 bases for V and 7 bases for J; bases not matched to a gene: 7. This CDR3 comprises 15 residues. The germline V gene encodes CDR1 LNHDA and CDR2 SQIVND (reference sequence). The CDR3 region is CASSRTGGGREKLFF. CDR3 nucleotides: TGTGCCAGTAGTCGGACAGGGGGAGGGCGTGAAAAACTGTTTTTT.

The CDR3 DNA follows: TGTGCCAGCAGTCCTGGACAGGGCGGCGGGGAGCTGTTTTTT. Translating it yields CASSPGQGGGELFF. The chain joins TRBV28 to TRBJ2-2, with 8 bases lining up with TRBD1. The CDR3 is 14 amino acids. J gave up 7 bases and V 5 bases, and 6 bases lay outside the gene matches. Germline V gene sequence: CDR1 MDHEN, CDR2 SYDVKM.

J is TRBJ2-1 and V is TRBV5-6; 8 nucleotides align to TRBD2. After removal of 7 bases from V and 8 bases from J, the junction contained 14 bases not matched to a gene. This CDR3 has 15 residues. CDR1 and CDR2 (germline): SGHDT, YYEEEE. CDR3: CASASGWNGGHEQFF. Here the CDR3 DNA reads TGTGCCAGCGCTAGCGGGTGGAACGGGGGTCATGAGCAGTTCTTC. Complete variable domain (other parts from reference TRBV5-6 and TRBJ2-1): DAGVTQSPTHLIKTRGQQVTLRCSPKSGHDTVSWYQQALGQGPQFIFQYYEEEERQRGNFPDRFSGHQFPNYSSELNVNALLLGDSALYLCASASGWNGGHEQFFGPGTRLTVL.